This TCR beta chain was obtained from a study of response to subunit inactivated influenza vaccine. MiXCR was run by TCRdb on the RT-PCR reads, yielding one entry per CDR3 protein. The profile shows just under 550,000 distinct CDR3 sequences, around a quarter of them singletons. V was cut by 5 bases and J by 7 bases, with 12 bases left in between. CDR3 length: 13 residues. Separately, the same data were catalogued under a study of T cells expressing NK-cell markers. That source reports: TCR beta cDNA was made by 5'RACE template switching with UMIs. Investigators obtained TCR beta repertoires from sorted CD3+CD56+NKG2C+, CD3+CD56+NKG2C- and CD3+CD56-NKG2C+ T cells. It was still unclear whether expanded NKG2C+ T cell clones were HCMV specific.

This chain connects TRBV12-3 or TRBV12-4 to TRBJ2-1; D ambiguous. The source is a man between 45 and 60 years old who received an inactivated influenza vaccine. The sequencing used CD4+ T cells sorted from PBMCs, collected 11 to 12 days after vaccination. The CDR3 loop reads CASSHPPRNEQFF. The CDR3 coding sequence is TGTGCCAGCAGTCACCCCCCTCGTAATGAGCAGTTCTTC.